This record concerns one T cell receptor (beta chain) sequence. A few counts support this clone. Which antigen it targets is not known. The sample holds no much larger clone one base away, and base qualities are not on file. TCRbeta CDR3 regions were amplified from genomic DNA by means of the immunoSEQ Assay, a bias-controlled multiplex PCR. Concerning the study's data processing: Within the assay, amplification of reference gene primers was used to estimate how many nucleated cells each sample contained. Sequence reads were collapsed and filtered to measure the absolute abundance of every unique TCRbeta CDR3 rearrangement. For each sample, productive Simpson clonality was calculated by taking the square root of Simpson's diversity index across productive rearrangements. TCRdb's version of the immuneACCESS table is confined to in-frame rearrangements and falls short of the full clone set. An unresolved V gene accounts for under half of the shortfall where checked; the remainder is of unknown origin. Clone size and the V and J calls come from that table; the DNA yielded D and trimming. The sample has under 70,000 clones on record, about 88% of them singletons. 43% of the sample goes to the ten largest clones.

At one collaborating source in Seattle, patients were enrolled during active infection and were followed longitudinally through the course of disease. The collaborating institutions used their own protocols to collect whole blood in K2EDTA tubes. For TCRbeta analysis, collaborators shipped samples in one of three forms: frozen whole blood, isolated PBMCs, or DNA extracted from either of those sample types. From the germline V gene (reference sequence), CDR1 is SEHNR and CDR2 is FQNEAQ. At the junction V is shortened by 8 bases and J by 1 base, with 15 bases in between. Inclusive of the bounding cysteine and phenylalanine, the CDR3 is 15 residues long. The only DNA kept is the CDR3, 45 bases in frame from the first base. These data are taken from a study of blood T cell repertoires in COVID-19 (dated by TCRdb to 2018 to 2021). About the investigation overall: The collaborator samples originated in the United States, Italy and Spain and spanned the acute and convalescent phases of COVID-19. The material from the prospective study consisted of cDNA or gDNA derived from T cells, B-cell-depleted T cells, or PBMCs. Deeply sampled blood TCRbeta repertoires from subjects exposed to, actively infected with, or recovered from COVID-19 were included in the dataset. The repertoires were released in a freely available public database meant as a resource for research on the immune response to SARS-CoV-2. The samples were drawn from two sources: the first 160 participants of the ongoing ImmuneRACE study, and about 1,300 subjects contributed by 6 global collaborators. The sample metadata nearly always contained a de-identified subject ID, COVID-19 status, age in years and sex. Where HLA class I and class II types were available, the types were taken from metadata supplied by the sample provider, not from assay-based typing. The full study reports these points: The quantity of clinical and demographic metadata differed by source and by participant and was supplied without curation.

Recombination linked TRBV7-9 to TRBJ1-3; a tentative D call is TRBD1 (6 bases match). The TCR originated in a woman aged 60-75 years with COVID-19, enrolled during active disease. The sample comprised peripheral blood. The DNA is as follows: TGTGCCAGCGGCGCTAGGGGGGGTTCTGGAAACACCATATATTTT. Its translation reads: CASGARGGSGNTIYF.